This T cell receptor (beta chain) was recorded in a study of OX40 agonist ivuxolimab in advanced cancers. Profiling relied on immunoSEQ multiplex PCR, and the TCRdb table lists in-frame clones only, not all of them. The table records 30,000 to 40,000 clones, approximately 89% of them present only once. Whole-study findings and limits: Expanded clones tended on average to be more numerous among CD8+ T cells than CD4+.

Regarding this clone: Its specificity is not known.

The receptor was derived from an adult with an advanced solid tumor such as melanoma, head and neck, liver or kidney cancer. The sample here was CD4+ or CD8+ T cells sorted from blood, taken in a trial of the OX40 agonist ivuxolimab.

CDR3 sequence reads: CASSGQGPYEQYF. The DNA for the CDR3 is TGTGCCAGCAGTGGGCAGGGACCCTACGAGCAGTACTTC. This chain connects TRBV6-1 to TRBJ2-7; D tentatively fits TRBD1 or TRBD2 (5 bases each). Looked up from germline, CDR1 is MNHNS and CDR2 is SASEGT. Trimming removed 4 bases from V and 2 bases from J, with 9 bases in between. CDR3 length: 13 residues.